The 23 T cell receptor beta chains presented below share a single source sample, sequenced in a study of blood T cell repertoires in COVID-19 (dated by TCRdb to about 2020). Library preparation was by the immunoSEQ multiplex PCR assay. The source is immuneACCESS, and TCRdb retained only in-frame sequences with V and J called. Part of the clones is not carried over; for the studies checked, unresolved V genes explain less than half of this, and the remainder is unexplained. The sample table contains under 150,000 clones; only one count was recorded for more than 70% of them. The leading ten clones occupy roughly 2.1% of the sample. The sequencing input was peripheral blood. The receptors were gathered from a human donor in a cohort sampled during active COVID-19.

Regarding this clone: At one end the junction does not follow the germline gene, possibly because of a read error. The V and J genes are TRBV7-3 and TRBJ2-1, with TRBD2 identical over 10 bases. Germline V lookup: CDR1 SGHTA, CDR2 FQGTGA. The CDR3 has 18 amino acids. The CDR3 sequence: CASSLTVGRLAGVPELFF. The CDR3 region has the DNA TGTGCCAGCAGCTTAACGGTTGGTAGGCTAGCGGGAGTCCCGGAGCTGTTCTTC.

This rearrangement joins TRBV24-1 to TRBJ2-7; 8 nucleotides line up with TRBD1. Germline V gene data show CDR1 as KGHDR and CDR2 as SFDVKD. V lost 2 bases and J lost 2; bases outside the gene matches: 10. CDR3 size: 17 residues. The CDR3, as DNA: TGTGCCACCAGTGATTCGCACCAGGGGGCGCGTCCCTACGAGCAGTACTTC. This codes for CATSDSHQGARPYEQYF.

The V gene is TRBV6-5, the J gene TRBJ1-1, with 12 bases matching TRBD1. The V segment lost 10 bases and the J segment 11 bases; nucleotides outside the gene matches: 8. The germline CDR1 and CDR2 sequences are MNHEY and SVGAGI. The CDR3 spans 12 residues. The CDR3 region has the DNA TGTGCCATCCCGGGACAGGGGGCTTGGGCTTTCTTT. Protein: CAIPGQGAWAFF.

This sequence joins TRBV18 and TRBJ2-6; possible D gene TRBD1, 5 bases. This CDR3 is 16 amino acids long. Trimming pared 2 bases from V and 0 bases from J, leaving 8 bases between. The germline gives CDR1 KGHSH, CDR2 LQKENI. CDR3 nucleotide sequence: TGTGCCAGCTCACCAGACAGAGTCTCTGGGGCCAACGTCCTGACTTTC. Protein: CASSPDRVSGANVLTF.

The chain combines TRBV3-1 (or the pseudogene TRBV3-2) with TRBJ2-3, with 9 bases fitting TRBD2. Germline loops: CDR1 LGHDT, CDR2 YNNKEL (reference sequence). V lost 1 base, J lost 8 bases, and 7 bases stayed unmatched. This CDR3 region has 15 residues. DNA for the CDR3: TGTGCCAGCAGCCAAGCCCTAGCGGGGTCGACTACGCAGTATTTT. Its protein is CASSQALAGSTTQYF.

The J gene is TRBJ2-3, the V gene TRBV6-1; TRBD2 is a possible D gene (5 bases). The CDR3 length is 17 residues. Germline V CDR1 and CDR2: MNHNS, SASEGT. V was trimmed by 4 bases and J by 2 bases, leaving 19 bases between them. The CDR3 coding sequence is TGTGCCAGCAGTGCGAGGAGGAGTTCTTACTCCACAGATACGCAGTATTTT. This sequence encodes CASSARRSSYSTDTQYF.

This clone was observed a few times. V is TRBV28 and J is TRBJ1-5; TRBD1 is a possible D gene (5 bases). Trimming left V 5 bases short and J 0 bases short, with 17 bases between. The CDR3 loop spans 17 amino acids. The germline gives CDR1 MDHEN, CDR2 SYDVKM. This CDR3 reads CASSPRGGAYSNQPQHF. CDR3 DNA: TGTGCCAGCAGTCCCCGCGGAGGGGCCTATAGCAATCAGCCCCAGCATTTT.

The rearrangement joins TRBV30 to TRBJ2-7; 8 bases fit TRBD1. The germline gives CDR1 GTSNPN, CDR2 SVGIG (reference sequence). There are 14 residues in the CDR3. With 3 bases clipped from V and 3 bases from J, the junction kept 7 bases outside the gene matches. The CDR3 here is CAWRTGQAGYEQYF. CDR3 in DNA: TGTGCCTGGAGGACGGGACAGGCAGGCTACGAGCAGTACTTC.

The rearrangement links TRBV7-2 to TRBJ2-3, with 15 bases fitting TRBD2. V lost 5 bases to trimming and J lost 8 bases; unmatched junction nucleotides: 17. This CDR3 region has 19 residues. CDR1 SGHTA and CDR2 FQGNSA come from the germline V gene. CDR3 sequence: CASSPPGLAGGWIGVTQYF. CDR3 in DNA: TGTGCCAGCAGCCCACCGGGACTAGCGGGGGGATGGATAGGGGTTACGCAGTATTTT.

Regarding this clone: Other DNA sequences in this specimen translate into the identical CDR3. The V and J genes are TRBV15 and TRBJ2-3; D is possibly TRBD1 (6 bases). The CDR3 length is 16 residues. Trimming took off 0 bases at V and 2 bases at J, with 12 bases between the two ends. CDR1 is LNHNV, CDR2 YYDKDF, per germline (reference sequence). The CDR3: CATSRDPGQITDTQYF. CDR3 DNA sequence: TGTGCCACCAGCAGAGACCCCGGACAGATCACAGATACGCAGTATTTT.

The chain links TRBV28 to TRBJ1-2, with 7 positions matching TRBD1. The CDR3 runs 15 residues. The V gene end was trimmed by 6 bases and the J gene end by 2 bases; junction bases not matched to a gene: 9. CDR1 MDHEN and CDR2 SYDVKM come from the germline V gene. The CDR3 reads CASSPGQDRNYGYTF. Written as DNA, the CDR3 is TGTGCCAGCAGCCCCGGACAGGACAGGAACTATGGCTACACCTTC.

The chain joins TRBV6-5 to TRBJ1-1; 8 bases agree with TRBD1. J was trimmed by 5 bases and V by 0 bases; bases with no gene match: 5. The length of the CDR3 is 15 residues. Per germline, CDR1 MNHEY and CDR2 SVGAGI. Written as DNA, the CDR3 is TGTGCCAGCAGTTACTCGAACAGGGGGAGGACTGAAGCTTTCTTT. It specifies CASSYSNRGRTEAFF.

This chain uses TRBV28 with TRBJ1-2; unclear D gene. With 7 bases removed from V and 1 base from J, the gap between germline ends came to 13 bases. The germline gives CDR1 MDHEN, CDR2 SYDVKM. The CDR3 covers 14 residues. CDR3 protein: CASTSPGLNYGYTF. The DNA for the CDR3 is TGTGCCAGCACCTCGCCAGGACTTAACTATGGCTACACCTTC.

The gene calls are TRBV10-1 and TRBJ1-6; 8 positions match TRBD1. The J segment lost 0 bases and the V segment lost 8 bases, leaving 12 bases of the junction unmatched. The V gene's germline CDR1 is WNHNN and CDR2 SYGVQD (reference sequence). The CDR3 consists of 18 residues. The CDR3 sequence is CASGDRGNHSSYNSPLHF. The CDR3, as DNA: TGCGCCAGCGGAGACAGGGGCAATCATAGCTCCTATAATTCACCCCTCCACTTT.

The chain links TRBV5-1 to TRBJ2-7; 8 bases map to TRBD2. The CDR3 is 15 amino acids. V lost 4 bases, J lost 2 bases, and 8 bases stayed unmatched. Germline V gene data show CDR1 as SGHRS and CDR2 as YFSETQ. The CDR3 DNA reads TGCGCCAGCAGCCCCGGCGGGACTAGAGCCTACGAGCAGTACTTC. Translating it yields CASSPGGTRAYEQYF.

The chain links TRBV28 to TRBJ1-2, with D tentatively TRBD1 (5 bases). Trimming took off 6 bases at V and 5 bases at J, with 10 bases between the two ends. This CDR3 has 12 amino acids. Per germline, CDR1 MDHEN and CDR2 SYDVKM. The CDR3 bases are TGTGCCAGCAGCGGGACTGCTTATGGCTACACCTTC. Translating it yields CASSGTAYGYTF.

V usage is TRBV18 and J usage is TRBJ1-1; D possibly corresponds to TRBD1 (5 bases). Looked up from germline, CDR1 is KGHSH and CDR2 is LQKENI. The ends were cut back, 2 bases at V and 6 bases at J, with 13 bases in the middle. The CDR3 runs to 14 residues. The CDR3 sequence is CASSPFDRDAEAFF. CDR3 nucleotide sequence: TGTGCCAGCTCACCATTCGACAGAGACGCTGAAGCTTTCTTT.

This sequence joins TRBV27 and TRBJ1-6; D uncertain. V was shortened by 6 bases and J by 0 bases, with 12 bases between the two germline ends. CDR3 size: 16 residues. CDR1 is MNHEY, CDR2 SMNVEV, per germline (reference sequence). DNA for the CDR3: TGTGCCAGCAGCCGAGAACCGAGCTCCTATAATTCACCCCTCCACTTT. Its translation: CASSREPSSYNSPLHF.

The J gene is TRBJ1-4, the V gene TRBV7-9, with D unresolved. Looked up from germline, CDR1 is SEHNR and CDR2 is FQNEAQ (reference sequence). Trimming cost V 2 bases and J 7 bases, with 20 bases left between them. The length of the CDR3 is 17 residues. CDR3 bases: TGTGCCAGCAGCTTATCGGGGTTTCAACTAGCCCCTGAAAAACTGTTTTTT. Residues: CASSLSGFQLAPEKLFF.

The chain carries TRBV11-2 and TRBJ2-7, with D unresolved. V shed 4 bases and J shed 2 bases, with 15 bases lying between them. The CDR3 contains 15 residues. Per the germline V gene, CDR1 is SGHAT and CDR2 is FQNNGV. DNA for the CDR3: TGTGCCAGCAGCTCTTCCCAGGTCAATGCCTACGAGCAGTACTTC. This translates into CASSSSQVNAYEQYF.

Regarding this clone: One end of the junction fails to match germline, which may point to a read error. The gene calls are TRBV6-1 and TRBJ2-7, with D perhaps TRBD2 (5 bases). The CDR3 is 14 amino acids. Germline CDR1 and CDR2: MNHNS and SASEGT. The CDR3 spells CASSEEGLSSEQYF. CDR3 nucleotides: TGTGCCAGCAGTGAAGAAGGACTGTCCTCCGAGCAGTACTTC.

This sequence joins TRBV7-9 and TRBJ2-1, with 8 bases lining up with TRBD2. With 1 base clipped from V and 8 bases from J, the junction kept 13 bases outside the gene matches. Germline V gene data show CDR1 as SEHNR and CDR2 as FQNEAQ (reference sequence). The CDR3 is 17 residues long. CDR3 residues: CASSLGPRRAGADEQFF. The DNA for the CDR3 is TGTGCCAGCAGCTTAGGGCCCCGAAGAGCGGGAGCGGATGAGCAGTTCTTC.

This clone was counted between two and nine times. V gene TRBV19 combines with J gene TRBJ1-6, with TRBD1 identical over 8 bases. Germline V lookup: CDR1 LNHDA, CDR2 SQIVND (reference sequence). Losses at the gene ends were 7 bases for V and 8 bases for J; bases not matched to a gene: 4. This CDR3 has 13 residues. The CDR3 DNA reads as TGTGCCAGTACCACGGGACAGGATTCACCCCTCCACTTT. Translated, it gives CASTTGQDSPLHF.